This paragraph reports one T cell receptor (beta chain). Its antigen remains undetermined. Per-nucleotide qualities are absent, and no much larger clonotype sits a single base away. Using the deep immunoSEQ assay, TCR CDR3 regions were amplified from genomic DNA by multiplex PCR. Genomic DNA extracted from each cell subset was distributed evenly over all wells of several immunoSEQ 96-well plates, and each plate served as one replicate. For sorted subsets, approximately 0.2 ug of genomic DNA, equivalent to 25,000 to 35,000 T cell genomes, went into each replicate PCR. The purified libraries were quantified using a Qubit 3.0 fluorometer, sized with a Bioanalyzer 2100, and then quantified again using the KAPA Library Quantification kit. Every immunoSEQ 96-well plate was sequenced on a dedicated single-read 150-cycle Illumina NextSeq 550 flow cell. In the authors' own workflow: The immunoSEQ output contained only junctional sequences without quality scores, so filtering could not match that applied to full-length reads. To assign V/J genes and CDR3, sequences were annotated using PyIR, a Python wrapper for IgBLAST v1.9, with IMGT germline references. Reads were removed for weak V/J assignments (E-value above 1e-6), missing CDR3, stop codons, out-of-frame junctions, or ambiguous translated residues. A V3J clonotype was defined by an identical inferred V gene, J gene, and CDR3 amino acid sequence. Percentage overlap between repertoires was calculated by dividing the number of shared unique clonotypes by the size of the smaller repertoire. Repertoire richness was assessed with RTK rarefaction, the Chao1 estimator, and Recon v2.1 estimates of unobserved clonotypes. Generation probabilities were computed with OLGA for all TCRbeta clonotypes obtained by the gDNA method from a few donors. TCRdb limited this immuneACCESS table to in-frame rearrangements with V and J called. A share of clones is missing; checked studies link under half to unresolved V genes, and the rest is unexplained. V and J calls and clone size are those listed in that table; D and trimming were worked out from the DNA. Here the sample has about 530,000 clones; 90% to 97% occur a single time. The ten largest clones represent approximately 0.06% of the sample.

This sample is part of a study of shared clonotypes between healthy human individuals (dated by TCRdb to the early 2020s). In terms of the full investigation: Three men and two women, aged 18 to 49 years, made up the cohort. For each donor, CD4 naive and CD4 memory were each given three plates, CD8 naive was given two plates, and CD8 memory was given one plate. Blood TCR repertoires of several healthy adults were deeply sequenced to estimate repertoire size and the extent of clonotype sharing between individuals. To increase sequencing depth and limit assay-specific biases, different laboratories used diverse techniques to prepare libraries and sequence TCR repertoires. Between about 0.94 and 8.9 billion PBMCs per donor were obtained by leukapheresis. Broad study findings and their caveats: Compared with non-shared clonotypes, the clonotypes found in all four sorted-subset donors had higher generation probabilities. Incomplete sequencing was indicated by rarefaction of sorted-subset datasets, despite the large sequencing depth. When several donors were compared, the shared fraction of clonotypes was roughly 5% for naive CD4, 3% to 4% for naive CD8, roughly 2.3% for memory CD4, and 0.35% to 0.4% for memory CD8. The genetic and exposure-history diversity represented was limited by the small number of donors. Pairwise subsampling led to the expectation that sequencing depth would affect the degree of clonotype sharing among donors. Sampling was restricted to blood, and TCR repertoires in tissues likely differ from the TCR repertoires found in blood. Naive subsets generally had larger estimated clonotype richness than memory subsets did.

The donors were healthy, HIV-negative adults with no recently reported acute infections or vaccinations. Only Caucasian adults living in Nashville, Tennessee, USA were represented among the donors. CD4+ T cells were enriched by magnetic negative selection; naive cells were then positively selected on CD45RA, and the negative fraction formed the memory subset. Blood was obtained by leukapheresis, after which PBMCs were separated by Ficoll-Histopaque density gradient centrifugation and cryopreserved in liquid nitrogen vapor phase. Purity and quantity of every magnetically sorted T cell population were checked by analytical flow cytometry. Genomic DNA was isolated from each sorted fraction and quantified by UV absorbance on a Nanodrop 2000c. This sequence originates from a woman under 40 in good health. Sequencing was done on a sample of naive CD4+ T cells sorted from blood. Read against the paper, the sample's cell subset or site label means: CD45RA+ positively selected.

CDR3 sequence: CASSFAGLETQYF. The DNA reads as follows: TGTGCCAGCAGTTTCGCGGGTTTGGAGACCCAGTACTTC. The chain couples TRBV28 to TRBJ2-5; a weak D assignment points to TRBD2 (5 bases agree). CDR1 and CDR2 are drawn from the germline V gene: MDHEN, SYDVKM. Trimming removed 3 bases from V and 5 bases from J, leaving 10 bases between the germline ends. The CDR3 runs 13 amino acids, cysteine and phenylalanine included. The retained sequence is limited to the CDR3, 39 bases, with the frame set at the first base.